This T cell receptor beta chain was profiled in a study of blood T cell repertoires in COVID-19. Germline CDR1 reads MNHEY; CDR2 reads SVGAGI. Trimming pared 2 bases from V and 4 bases from J, leaving 8 bases between. The CDR3 is 13 residues long. Some clones are missing from TCRdb's copy, which holds only in-frame ones; the method was immunoSEQ multiplex PCR. The table records around 150,000 clones, about 80% of them present only once. This receptor was taken from a woman over 75 with acute or convalescent COVID-19. Sequenced sample: peripheral blood. This chain joins TRBV6-5 and TRBJ1-2; no clear D. CDR3 region: CASSYGAGYGYTF. The CDR3 DNA reads as TGTGCCAGCAGTTACGGCGCAGGCTATGGCTACACCTTC.